This T cell receptor beta chain was sequenced in a study of shared clonotypes between healthy human individuals. Generated by immunoSEQ multiplex PCR, the TCRdb table keeps only in-frame clones and is missing some. The table includes 450,000 to 500,000 clones, more than 75% detected once. The CDR3 has 13 amino acids. Trimming removed 1 base at V and 2 bases at J, with 8 bases between. Germline values: CDR1 GTSNPN, CDR2 SVGIG (reference sequence). The receptor comes from a woman in her thirties or forties in good health. Some clones in this sample may be carry-over from other donors' samples. The gene calls are TRBV30 and TRBJ1-2; D is perhaps TRBD1 (6 bases). Sequencing input: PBMCs. CDR3 nucleotide sequence: TGTGCCTGGAGTGCCGACAGGAACTATGGCTACACCTTC. The encoded protein is CAWSADRNYGYTF.